The 14 T cell receptor beta chains listed next were all sequenced from one sample in a study of blood T cells in healthy people across ages. Next came a second PCR, run for 7 to 11 cycles, which used a sample-barcoded 5' primer along with a J-beta primer mix. TCRdb independently ran MiXCR on the 5' RACE reads; one entry per CDR3 protein. This sample carries 700,000 to 950,000 distinct CDR3 sequences, roughly 43% of them seen once, and the ten largest clones take 20% to 25%. The specimen was blood. Receptors originate from a woman between 55 and 75 years old in good health.

This clonotype was counted only a few times. The J gene is TRBJ2-1, the V gene TRBV6-2 or TRBV6-3; 9 positions agree with TRBD2. Germline values: CDR1 MNHEY, CDR2 SVGEGT. CDR3 length equals 15 residues. The trim removed 3 bases at V and 1 base at J, leaving 1 base unmatched. The CDR3 sequence: CASSYLAGSYNEQFF. CDR3 DNA: TGTGCCAGCAGTTATCTAGCGGGGTCCTACAATGAGCAGTTCTTC.

This chain links TRBV6-1 with TRBJ1-6; D might be TRBD1 (6 bases). CDR1 and CDR2 from the germline V gene are MNHNS and SASEGT. The CDR3 is made up of 19 amino acids. The germline V and J ends were trimmed by 6 bases and 9 bases, with 30 bases remaining between them. The DNA for the CDR3 is TGTGCCAGCAGAGAGCCCGGGACACACCCTCGATTGGGTAGTTCACCCCTCCACTTT. Translation gives CASREPGTHPRLGSSPLHF.

V and J are TRBV6-6 and TRBJ2-1; D gene uncertain. Germline CDR1 MNHNY, CDR2 SVGAGI (reference sequence). With 5 bases removed from V and 6 bases from J, the gap between germline ends came to 8 bases. The CDR3 is made up of 12 amino acids. CDR3 coding DNA: TGTGCCAGCAGTCCCTATCGCAATGAGCAGTTCTTC. Its protein product is CASSPYRNEQFF.

This clonotype was seen only a few times. The rearrangement uses TRBV12-3 or TRBV12-4 and TRBJ2-5; D possibly corresponds to TRBD2 (5 bases). The CDR3 contains 15 residues. V was cut by 5 bases and J by 5 bases, with 18 bases left in between. The CDR3 DNA is TGTGCCAGCAGTGACCGCGACGGGATGGGGGAGACCCAGTACTTC. This codes for CASSDRDGMGETQYF.

The sample holds one count of this clonotype. This chain connects TRBV9 to TRBJ2-5; 8 nucleotides agree with TRBD2. The junction had 13 bases not matched to a gene; V was cut back by 4 bases and J by 11 bases. The CDR3 is 14 residues long. The germline CDR1 and CDR2 sequences are SGDLS and YYNGEE. CDR3 nucleotides: TGTGCCAGCAGCCCTCCCGGTAGCGGGAATGAGCAGTACTTC. This codes for CASSPPGSGNEQYF.

This clonotype was observed a few times. This chain joins TRBV10-1 and TRBJ2-7; 7 nucleotides line up with TRBD2. The CDR3 runs to 13 residues. Germline V CDR1 and CDR2: WNHNN, SYGVQD (reference sequence). Unmatched junction bases numbered 7, after V lost 11 bases and J lost 0 bases. CDR3 sequence reads: CAVAAGDSYEQYF. The CDR3 DNA follows: TGCGCCGTCGCCGCGGGGGACTCCTACGAGCAGTACTTC.

This sequence joins TRBV20-1 and TRBJ2-5, with TRBD2 matching 11 bases. The germline CDR1 and CDR2 sequences are DFQATT and SNEGSKA (reference sequence). This CDR3 comprises 14 residues. With 3 bases clipped from V and 11 bases from J, the junction kept 11 bases outside the gene matches. CDR3 in amino acids: CSARPSGRLNEQYF. CDR3 bases: TGCAGTGCTAGGCCTAGCGGGAGGTTGAATGAGCAGTACTTC.

This clonotype occurred a few times. The genes are TRBV7-2 and TRBJ2-3; 7 positions agree with TRBD2. Germline-derived CDR1 and CDR2 are SGHTA and FQGNSA. The CDR3 sequence is 15 residues long. The V gene end was trimmed by 1 base and the J gene end by 4 bases; junction bases not matched to a gene: 5. Written as DNA, the CDR3 is TGTGCCAGCAGCTTAGGGCTAGCGGCCGCAGATACGCAGTATTTT. Amino acids: CASSLGLAAADTQYF.

In regard to this clonotype: The final CDR3 position lacks the conserved phenylalanine or tryptophan, pointing to a likely read error. Because the CDR3's place on the DNA is in doubt, the DNA is left out and the CDR3 is given as listed by TCRdb. The gene calls are TRBV4-3 and TRBJ2-5. The V gene's germline CDR1 is LGHNA and CDR2 YSLEER. Ends included, the CDR3 has 16 residues. CDR3 residues: CASSQDLTGYGYTFGS.

Only a few counts were recorded for this clonotype. The gene calls are TRBV4-3 and TRBJ2-5; D remains ambiguous. This CDR3 is 13 amino acids long. The V and J ends lost 0 bases and 5 bases respectively, with 7 bases between them. Germline assignment: CDR1 LGHNA and CDR2 YSLEER. Here the CDR3 DNA reads TGCGCCAGCAGCCAAGATGTGTGGGAGACCCAGTACTTC. Residues: CASSQDVWETQYF.

The chain uses TRBV20-1 and TRBJ2-1, with D perhaps matching TRBD2 (6 bases). Germline V gives CDR1 DFQATT, CDR2 SNEGSKA (reference sequence). This CDR3 has 11 amino acids. The ends were cut back, 5 bases at V and 13 bases at J, with 15 bases in the middle. As DNA, the CDR3 is TGCAGTGCTTGGACTAAAGAGACCCAGTTCTTC. It codes for CSAWTKETQFF.

As regards this clonotype: A single base separates this from a much larger clone, so it may be a read error. This chain uses TRBV7-3 with TRBJ2-3; D is tentatively TRBD1 or TRBD2 (6 bases each). This CDR3 is built from 13 residues. Germline assignment: CDR1 SGHTA and CDR2 FQGTGA. The CDR3 region is CANSLRGADTQYF. The CDR3 DNA follows: TGTGCCAACAGCTTAAGGGGGGCAGATACGCAGTATTTT.

Concerning this clonotype itself: One end of the junction is discordant with germline, which a read error may explain. The CDR3 coding sequence is TGCGCCAGCAACTTGGTCGTCGGGGACACAGATACGCAGTATTTT. It specifies CASNLVVGDTDTQYF. J is TRBJ2-3 and V is TRBV5-1; perhaps TRBD2 as D (5 bases). Germline V CDR1 and CDR2: SGHRS, YFSETQ. The CDR3 consists of 15 residues.

The chain links TRBV29-1 to TRBJ2-7; the match to TRBD1 covers 7 bases. This CDR3 is 12 amino acids long. Germline V gene lookup returns CDR1 SQVTM and CDR2 ANQGSEA. The CDR3 here is CREDRVYYEQYF. The CDR3 DNA sequence: TGCAGGGAAGACAGGGTCTACTACGAGCAGTACTTC.